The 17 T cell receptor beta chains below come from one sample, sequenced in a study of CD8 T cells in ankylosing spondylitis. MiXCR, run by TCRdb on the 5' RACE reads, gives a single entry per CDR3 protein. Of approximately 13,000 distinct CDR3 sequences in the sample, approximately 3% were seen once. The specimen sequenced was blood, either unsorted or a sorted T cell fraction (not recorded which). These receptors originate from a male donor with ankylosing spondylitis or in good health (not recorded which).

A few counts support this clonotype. This CDR3 is CASSVGVTGQETQYF. In DNA, the CDR3 is TGTGCCAGCAGCGTAGGGGTGACAGGGCAAGAGACCCAGTACTTC. The chain links TRBV9 to TRBJ2-5; 7 positions agree with TRBD1. This CDR3 has 15 amino acids. CDR1 and CDR2 from the germline V gene are SGDLS and YYNGEE. Unmatched junction bases numbered 4, after V lost 0 bases and J lost 2 bases.

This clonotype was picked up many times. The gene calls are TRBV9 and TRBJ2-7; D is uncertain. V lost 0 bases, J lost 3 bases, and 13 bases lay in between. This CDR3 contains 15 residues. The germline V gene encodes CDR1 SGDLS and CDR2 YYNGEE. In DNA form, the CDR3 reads TGTGCCAGCAGCGTAGGAGGAGTTACGATCTACGAGCAGTACTTC. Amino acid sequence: CASSVGGVTIYEQYF.

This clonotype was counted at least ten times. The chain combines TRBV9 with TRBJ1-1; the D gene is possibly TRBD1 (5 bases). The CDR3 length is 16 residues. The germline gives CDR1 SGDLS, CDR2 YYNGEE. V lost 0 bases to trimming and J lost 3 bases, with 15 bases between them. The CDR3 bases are TGTGCCAGCAGCGTAGTGGGGGTTCGGGTGGACACTGAAGCTTTCTTT. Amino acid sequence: CASSVVGVRVDTEAFF.

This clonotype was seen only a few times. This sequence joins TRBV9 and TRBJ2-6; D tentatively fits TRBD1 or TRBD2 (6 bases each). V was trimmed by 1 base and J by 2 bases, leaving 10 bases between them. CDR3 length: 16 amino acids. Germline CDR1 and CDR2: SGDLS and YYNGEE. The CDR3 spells CASSVMGGAGANVLTF. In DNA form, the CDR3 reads TGTGCCAGCAGCGTAATGGGGGGCGCTGGGGCCAACGTCCTGACTTTC. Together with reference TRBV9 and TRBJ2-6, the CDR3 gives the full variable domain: DSGVTQTPKHLITATGQRVTLRCSPRSGDLSVYWYQQSLDQGLQFLIQYYNGEERAKGNILERFSAQQFPDLHSELNLSSLELGDSALYFCASSVMGGAGANVLTFGAGSRLTVL.

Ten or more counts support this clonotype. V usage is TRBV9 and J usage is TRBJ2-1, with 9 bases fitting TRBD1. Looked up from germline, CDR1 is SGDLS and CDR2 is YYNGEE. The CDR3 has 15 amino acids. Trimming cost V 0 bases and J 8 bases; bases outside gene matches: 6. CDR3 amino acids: CASSVGRQGVDEQFF. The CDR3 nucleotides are TGTGCCAGCAGCGTAGGTCGACAGGGGGTCGATGAGCAGTTCTTC.

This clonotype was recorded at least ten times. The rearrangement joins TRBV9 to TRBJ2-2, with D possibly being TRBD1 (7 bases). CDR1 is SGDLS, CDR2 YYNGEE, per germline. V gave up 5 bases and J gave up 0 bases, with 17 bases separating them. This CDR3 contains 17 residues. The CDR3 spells CASRGPSGGTNTGELFF. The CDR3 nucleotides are TGTGCCAGCAGGGGACCCTCAGGGGGGACGAACACCGGGGAGCTGTTTTTT.

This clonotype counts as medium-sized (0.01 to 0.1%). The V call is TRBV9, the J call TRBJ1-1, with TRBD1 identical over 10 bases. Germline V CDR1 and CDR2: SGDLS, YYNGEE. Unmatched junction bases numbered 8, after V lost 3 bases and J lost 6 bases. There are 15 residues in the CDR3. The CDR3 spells CASSATGTGVSEAFF. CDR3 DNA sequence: TGTGCCAGCAGCGCCACCGGGACAGGGGTTTCTGAAGCTTTCTTT. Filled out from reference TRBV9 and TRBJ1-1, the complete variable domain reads DSGVTQTPKHLITATGQRVTLRCSPRSGDLSVYWYQQSLDQGLQFLIQYYNGEERAKGNILERFSAQQFPDLHSELNLSSLELGDSALYFCASSATGTGVSEAFFGQGTRLTVV.

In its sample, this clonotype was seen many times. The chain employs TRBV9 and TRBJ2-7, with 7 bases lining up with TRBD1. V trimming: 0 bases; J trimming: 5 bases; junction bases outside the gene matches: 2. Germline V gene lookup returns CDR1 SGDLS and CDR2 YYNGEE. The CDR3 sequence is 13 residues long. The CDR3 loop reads CASSVGQGDEQYF. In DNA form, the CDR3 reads TGTGCCAGCAGCGTAGGGCAGGGGGACGAGCAGTACTTC.

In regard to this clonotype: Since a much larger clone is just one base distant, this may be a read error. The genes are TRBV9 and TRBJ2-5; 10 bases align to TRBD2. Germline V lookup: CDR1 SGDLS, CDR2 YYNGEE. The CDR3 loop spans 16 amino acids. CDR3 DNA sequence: TGTGCCAGCAGCGCCGCAGCGGGGGGGCCCCAAGAGACCCACTACTTC. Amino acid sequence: CASSAAAGGPQETHYF.

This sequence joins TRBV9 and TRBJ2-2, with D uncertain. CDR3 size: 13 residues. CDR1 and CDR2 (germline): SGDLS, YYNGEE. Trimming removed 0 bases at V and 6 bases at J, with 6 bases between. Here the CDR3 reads CASSVAVSGELFF. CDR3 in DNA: TGTGCCAGCAGCGTAGCAGTTTCCGGGGAGCTGTTTTTT.

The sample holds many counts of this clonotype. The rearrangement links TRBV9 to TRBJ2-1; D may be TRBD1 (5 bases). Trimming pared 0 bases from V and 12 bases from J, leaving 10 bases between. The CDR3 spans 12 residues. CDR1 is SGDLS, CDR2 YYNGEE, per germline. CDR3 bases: TGTGCCAGCAGCGTAGGGCTAGGGGTGCAGTTCTTC. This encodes CASSVGLGVQFF.

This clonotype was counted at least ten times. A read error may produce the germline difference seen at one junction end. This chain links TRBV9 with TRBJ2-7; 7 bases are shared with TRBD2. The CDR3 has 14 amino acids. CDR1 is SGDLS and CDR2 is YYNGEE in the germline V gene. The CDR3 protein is CASSFGTNSNEQYF. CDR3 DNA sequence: TGTGCCAGCAGCTTTGGGACTAACTCCAACGAGCAGTACTTC.

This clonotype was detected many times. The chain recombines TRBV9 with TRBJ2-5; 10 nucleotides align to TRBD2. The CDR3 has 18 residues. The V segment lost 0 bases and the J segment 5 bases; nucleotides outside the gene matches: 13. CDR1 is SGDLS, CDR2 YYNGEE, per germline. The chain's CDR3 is CASSVAWGAGGPGETQYF. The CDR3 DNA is TGTGCCAGCAGCGTAGCTTGGGGAGCGGGGGGGCCCGGGGAGACCCAGTACTTC.

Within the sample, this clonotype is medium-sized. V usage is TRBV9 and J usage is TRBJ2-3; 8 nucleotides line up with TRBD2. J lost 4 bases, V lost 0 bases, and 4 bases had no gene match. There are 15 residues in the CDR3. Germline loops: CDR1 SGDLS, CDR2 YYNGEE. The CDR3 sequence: CASSVGGAGADTQYF. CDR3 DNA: TGTGCCAGCAGCGTAGGGGGAGCGGGGGCAGATACGCAGTATTTT.

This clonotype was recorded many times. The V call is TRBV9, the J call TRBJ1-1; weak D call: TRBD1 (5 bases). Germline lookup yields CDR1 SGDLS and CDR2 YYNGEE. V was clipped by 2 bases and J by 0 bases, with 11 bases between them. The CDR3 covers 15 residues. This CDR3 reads CASSVGGLMNTEAFF. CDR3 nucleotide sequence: TGTGCCAGCAGCGTCGGGGGACTCATGAACACTGAAGCTTTCTTT.

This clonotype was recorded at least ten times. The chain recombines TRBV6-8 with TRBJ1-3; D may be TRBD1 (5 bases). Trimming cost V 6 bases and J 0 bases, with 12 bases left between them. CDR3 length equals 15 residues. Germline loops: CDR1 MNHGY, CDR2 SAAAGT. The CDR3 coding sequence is TGTGCCAGCAGCCACAACAGGTTCTCTGGAAACACCATATATTTT. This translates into CASSHNRFSGNTIYF.

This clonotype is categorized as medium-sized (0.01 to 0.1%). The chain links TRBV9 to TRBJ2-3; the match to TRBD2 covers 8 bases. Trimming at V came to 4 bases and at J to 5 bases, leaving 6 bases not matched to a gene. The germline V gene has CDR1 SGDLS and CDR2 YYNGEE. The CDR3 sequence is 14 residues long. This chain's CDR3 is CASSPGTRIDTQYF. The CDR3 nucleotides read TGTGCCAGCAGCCCCGGGACTAGGATAGATACGCAGTATTTT.